The source of this T cell receptor (beta chain) is a study of cytomegalovirus exposure and HLA in healthy donors. Clones were sequenced by immunoSEQ multiplex PCR, and TCRdb holds only the in-frame ones, with some missing. The sample records roughly 150,000 clones, 89% being singletons. Germline values: CDR1 SGHTA, CDR2 FQGNSA. J was trimmed by 7 bases and V by 5 bases; bases with no gene match: 13. This CDR3 has 16 amino acids. The chain combines TRBV7-2 with TRBJ2-2, with 7 bases matching TRBD1. Sequencing was done on a sample of PBMCs. The sequence was collected from a man aged 18 to 35 in good health and CMV-seropositive. This CDR3 is CASSHETGFVSGELFF. DNA for the CDR3: TGTGCCAGCAGCCACGAGACAGGGTTCGTCAGCGGGGAGCTGTTTTTT.